Listed here is a single T cell receptor beta chain. Unique molecular identifiers featured in how the TCRbeta library was prepared. Each CDR3 protein gets one entry after TCRdb re-called the PCR reads with MiXCR. The sample gives around 380,000 distinct CDR3 sequences, 9.5% to 13% of which show up once; roughly 6% is in the top ten. The sample comes from a study of T-cell reconstitution after alpha-beta-depleted transplantation in children. The CDR3 totals 14 residues. Germline CDR1 SGHRS, CDR2 YFSETQ. With 3 bases removed from V and 12 bases from J, the gap between germline ends came to 19 bases. The specimen was PBMCs from the stem cell graft donor, collected from the stem cell graft. The genes are TRBV5-1 and TRBJ2-1, with D maybe TRBD2 (5 bases). The receptor was derived from a human donor who donated a stem cell graft to a child with acute myeloid leukemia. CDR3 nucleotides: TGCGCCAGCAGCTCCGGACTTGCTAATGAGTGGCAGTTCTTC. The encoded protein is CASSSGLANEWQFF.